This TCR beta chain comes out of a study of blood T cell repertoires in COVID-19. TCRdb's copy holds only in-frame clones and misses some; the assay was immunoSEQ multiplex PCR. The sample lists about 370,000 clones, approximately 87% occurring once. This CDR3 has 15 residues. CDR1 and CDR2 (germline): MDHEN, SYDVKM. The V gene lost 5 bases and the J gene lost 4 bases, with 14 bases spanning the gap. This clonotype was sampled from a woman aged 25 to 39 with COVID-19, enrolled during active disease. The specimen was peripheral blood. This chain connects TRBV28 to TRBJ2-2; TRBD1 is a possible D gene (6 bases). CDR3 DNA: TGTGCCAGCAGTAATCACAGGGCGGGCACCGGGGAGCTGTTTTTT. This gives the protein CASSNHRAGTGELFF.